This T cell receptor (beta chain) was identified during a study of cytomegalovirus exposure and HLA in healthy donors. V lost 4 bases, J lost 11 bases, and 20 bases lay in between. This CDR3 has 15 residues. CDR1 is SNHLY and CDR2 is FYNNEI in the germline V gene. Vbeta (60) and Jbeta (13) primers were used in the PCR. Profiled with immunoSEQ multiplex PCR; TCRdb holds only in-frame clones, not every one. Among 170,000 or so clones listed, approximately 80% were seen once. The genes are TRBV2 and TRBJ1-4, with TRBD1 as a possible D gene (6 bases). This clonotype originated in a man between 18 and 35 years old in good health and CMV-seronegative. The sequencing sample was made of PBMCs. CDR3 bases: TGTGCCAGCAGTGGGGGACACAGGATCCCTGGGAAACTGTTTTTT. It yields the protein CASSGGHRIPGKLFF.